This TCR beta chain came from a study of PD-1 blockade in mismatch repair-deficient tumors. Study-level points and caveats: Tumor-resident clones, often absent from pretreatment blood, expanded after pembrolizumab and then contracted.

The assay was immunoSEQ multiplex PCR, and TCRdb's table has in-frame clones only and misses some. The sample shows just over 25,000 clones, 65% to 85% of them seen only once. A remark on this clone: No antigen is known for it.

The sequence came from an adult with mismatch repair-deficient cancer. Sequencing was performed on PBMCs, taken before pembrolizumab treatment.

The CDR3 DNA reads as TGTGCCAGCAGTTCCACAGGGGTGGGGTATGGCTACACCTTC. It encodes CASSSTGVGYGYTF. The V call is TRBV28, the J call TRBJ1-2, with TRBD1 matching 7 bases. CDR1 MDHEN and CDR2 SYDVKM come from the germline V gene. After removal of 4 bases from V and 5 bases from J, the junction contained 7 bases not matched to a gene. The CDR3 is 14 residues long.